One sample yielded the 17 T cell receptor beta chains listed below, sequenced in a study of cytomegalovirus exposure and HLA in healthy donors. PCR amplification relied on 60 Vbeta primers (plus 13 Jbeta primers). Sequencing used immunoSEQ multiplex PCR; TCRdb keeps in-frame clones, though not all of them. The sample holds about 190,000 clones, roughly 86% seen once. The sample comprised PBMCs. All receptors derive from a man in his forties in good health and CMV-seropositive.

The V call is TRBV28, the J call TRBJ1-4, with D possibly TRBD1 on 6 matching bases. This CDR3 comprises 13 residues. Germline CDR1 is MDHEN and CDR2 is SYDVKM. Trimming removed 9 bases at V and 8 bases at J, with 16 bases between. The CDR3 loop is CASRQVLEEKLFF. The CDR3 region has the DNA TGTGCCAGTAGACAGGTCTTGGAAGAAAAACTGTTTTTT.

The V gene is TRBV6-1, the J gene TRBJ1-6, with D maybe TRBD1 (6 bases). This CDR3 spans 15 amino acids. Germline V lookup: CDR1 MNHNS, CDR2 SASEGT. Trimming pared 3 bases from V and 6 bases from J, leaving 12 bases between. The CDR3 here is CASSDLGQSNSPLHF. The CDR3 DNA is TGTGCCAGCAGTGATCTAGGACAGAGTAATTCACCCCTCCACTTT.

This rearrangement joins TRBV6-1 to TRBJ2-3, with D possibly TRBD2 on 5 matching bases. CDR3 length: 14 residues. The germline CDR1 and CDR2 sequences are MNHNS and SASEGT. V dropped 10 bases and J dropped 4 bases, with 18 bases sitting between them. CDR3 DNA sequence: TGTGCCACTTCTTCGGGGATTGACGCAGATACGCAGTATTTT. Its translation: CATSSGIDADTQYF.

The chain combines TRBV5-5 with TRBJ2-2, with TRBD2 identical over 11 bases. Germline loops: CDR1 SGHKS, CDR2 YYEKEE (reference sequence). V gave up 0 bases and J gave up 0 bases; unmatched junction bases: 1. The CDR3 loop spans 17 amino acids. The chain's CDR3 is CASSLGLAGTNTGELFF. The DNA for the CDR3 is TGTGCCAGCAGCTTGGGACTAGCGGGAACGAACACCGGGGAGCTGTTTTTT.

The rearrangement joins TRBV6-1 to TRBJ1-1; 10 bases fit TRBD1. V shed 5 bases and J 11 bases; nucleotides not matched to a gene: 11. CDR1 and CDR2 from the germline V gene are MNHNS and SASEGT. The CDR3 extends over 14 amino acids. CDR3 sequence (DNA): TGTGCCAGCAGTCTCACAGACAGGGGGCTCGGGGCTTTCTTT. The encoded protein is CASSLTDRGLGAFF.

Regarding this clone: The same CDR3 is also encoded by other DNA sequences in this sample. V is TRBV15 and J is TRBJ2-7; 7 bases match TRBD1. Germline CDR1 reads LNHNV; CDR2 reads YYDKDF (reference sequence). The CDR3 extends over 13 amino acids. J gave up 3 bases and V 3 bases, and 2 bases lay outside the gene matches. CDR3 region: CATSRDRFYEQYF. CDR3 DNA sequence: TGTGCCACCAGCAGGGACAGGTTCTACGAGCAGTACTTC.

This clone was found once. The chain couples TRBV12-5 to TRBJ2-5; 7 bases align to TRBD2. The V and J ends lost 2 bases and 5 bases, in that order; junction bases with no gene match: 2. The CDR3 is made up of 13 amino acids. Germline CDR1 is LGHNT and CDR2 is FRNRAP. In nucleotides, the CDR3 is TGTGCTAGTGGTTTGTTCGGGGGGGAGACCCAGTACTTC. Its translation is CASGLFGGETQYF.

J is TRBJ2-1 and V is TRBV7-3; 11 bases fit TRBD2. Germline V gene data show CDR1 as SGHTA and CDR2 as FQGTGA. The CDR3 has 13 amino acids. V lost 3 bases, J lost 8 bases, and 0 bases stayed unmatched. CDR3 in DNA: TGTGCCAGCAGCTTGACTAGCGGGGATGAGCAGTTCTTC. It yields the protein CASSLTSGDEQFF.

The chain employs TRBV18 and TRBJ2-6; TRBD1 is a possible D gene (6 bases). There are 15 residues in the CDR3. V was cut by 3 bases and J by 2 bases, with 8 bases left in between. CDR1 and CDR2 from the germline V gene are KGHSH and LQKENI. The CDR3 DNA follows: TGTGCCAGCTCACCCCGGGACACTGGGGCCAACGTCCTGACTTTC. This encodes CASSPRDTGANVLTF.

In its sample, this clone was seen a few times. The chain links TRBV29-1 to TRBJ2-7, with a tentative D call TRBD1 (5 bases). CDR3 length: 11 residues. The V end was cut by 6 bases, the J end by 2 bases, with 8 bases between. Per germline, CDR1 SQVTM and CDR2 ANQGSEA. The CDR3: CSVEQAYEQYF. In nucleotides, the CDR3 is TGCAGCGTCGAACAGGCCTACGAGCAGTACTTC.

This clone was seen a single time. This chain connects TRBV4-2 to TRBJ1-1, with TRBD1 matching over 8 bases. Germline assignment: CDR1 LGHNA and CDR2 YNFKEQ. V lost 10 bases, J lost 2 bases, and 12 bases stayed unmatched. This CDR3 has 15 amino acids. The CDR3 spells CATKPQGAVNTEAFF. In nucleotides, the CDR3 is TGTGCCACCAAACCGCAGGGGGCGGTAAACACTGAAGCTTTCTTT.

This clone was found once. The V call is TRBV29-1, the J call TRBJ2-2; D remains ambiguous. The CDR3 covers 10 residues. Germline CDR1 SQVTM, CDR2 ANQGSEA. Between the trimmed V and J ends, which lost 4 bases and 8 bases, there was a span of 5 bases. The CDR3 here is CSVGAGELFF. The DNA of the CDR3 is TGCAGCGTTGGGGCTGGGGAGCTGTTTTTT.

CDR3 bases: TGTGCCAGCAGTGAGACTAGCGGGGGGATAGAGACCCAGTACTTC. Translating it yields CASSETSGGIETQYF. The chain recombines TRBV6-4 with TRBJ2-5; 13 bases match TRBD2. V lost 3 bases, J lost 4 bases, and 2 bases stayed unmatched. This CDR3 contains 15 residues. Germline V gene data show CDR1 as MRHNA and CDR2 as SNTAGT.

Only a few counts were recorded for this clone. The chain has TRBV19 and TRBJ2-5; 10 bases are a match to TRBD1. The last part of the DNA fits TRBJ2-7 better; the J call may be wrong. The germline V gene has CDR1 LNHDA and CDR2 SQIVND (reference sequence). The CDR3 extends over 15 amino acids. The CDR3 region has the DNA TGTGCCAGTACCCCCCGGGACAGGGGAACCTACGAGCAGTACTTC. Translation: CASTPRDRGTYEQYF.

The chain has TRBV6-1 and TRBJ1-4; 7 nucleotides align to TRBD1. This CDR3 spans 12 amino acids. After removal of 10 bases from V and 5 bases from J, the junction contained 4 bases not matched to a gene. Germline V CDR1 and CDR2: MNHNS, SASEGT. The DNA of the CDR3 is TGTGCCACCCGACAGGGAAATGAAAAACTGTTTTTT. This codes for CATRQGNEKLFF.

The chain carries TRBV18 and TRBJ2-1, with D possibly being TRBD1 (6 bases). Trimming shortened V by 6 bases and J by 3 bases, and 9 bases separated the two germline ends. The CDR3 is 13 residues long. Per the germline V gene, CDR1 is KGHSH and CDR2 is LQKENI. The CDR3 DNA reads TGTGCCAGCTCGGAACAGGGCTACAATGAGCAGTTCTTC. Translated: CASSEQGYNEQFF.

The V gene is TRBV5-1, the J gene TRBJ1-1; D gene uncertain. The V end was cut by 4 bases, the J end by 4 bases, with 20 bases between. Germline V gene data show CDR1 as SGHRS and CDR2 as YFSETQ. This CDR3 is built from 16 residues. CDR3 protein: CASSLSGLGSSTEAFF. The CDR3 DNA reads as TGCGCCAGCAGCCTGTCAGGTTTGGGTAGTTCCACTGAAGCTTTCTTT.